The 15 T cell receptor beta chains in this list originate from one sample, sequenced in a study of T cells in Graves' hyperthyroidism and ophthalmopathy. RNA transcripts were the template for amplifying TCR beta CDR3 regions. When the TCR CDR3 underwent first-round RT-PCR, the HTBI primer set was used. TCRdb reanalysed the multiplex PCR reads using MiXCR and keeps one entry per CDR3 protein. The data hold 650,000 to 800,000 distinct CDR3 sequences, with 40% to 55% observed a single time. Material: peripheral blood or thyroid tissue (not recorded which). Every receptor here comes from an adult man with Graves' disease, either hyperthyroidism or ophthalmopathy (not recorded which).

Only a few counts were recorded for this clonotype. CDR3 region: CASSLRNRLNEKLFF. The DNA for the CDR3 is TGTGCCAGCAGCTTGCGAAACAGGTTAAATGAAAAACTGTTTTTT. J is TRBJ1-4 and V is TRBV2; D is perhaps TRBD1 (5 bases). The CDR3 loop spans 15 amino acids. CDR1 is SNHLY, CDR2 FYNNEI, per germline. Trimming removed 6 bases at V and 5 bases at J, with 16 bases between.

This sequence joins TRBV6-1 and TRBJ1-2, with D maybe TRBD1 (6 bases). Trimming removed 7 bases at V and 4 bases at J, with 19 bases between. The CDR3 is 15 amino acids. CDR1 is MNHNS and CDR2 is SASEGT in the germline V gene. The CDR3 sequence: CASTATGSTVYGYTF. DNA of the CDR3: TGTGCCAGCACGGCGACAGGATCTACGGTCTATGGCTACACCTTC.

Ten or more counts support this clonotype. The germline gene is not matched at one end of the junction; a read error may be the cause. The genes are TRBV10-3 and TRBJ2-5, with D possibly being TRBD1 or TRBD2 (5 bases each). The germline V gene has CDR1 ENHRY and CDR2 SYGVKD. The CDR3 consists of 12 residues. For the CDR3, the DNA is TGTGCCATCAGTGAGCTTGGGGACGTGATGGTTTTC. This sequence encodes CAISELGDVMVF.

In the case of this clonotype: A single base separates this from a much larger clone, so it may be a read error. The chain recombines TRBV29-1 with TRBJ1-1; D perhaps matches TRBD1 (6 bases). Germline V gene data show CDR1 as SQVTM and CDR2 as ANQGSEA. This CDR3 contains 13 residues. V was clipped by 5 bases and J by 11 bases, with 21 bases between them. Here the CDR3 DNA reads TGCAGCGTTTACCTGGATCCGGGACAAGGCGCTTTCTTT. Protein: CSVYLDPGQGAFF.

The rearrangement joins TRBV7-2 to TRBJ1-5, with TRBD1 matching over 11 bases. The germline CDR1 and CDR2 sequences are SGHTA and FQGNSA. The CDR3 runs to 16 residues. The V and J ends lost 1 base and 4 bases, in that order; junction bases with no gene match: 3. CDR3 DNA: TGTGCCAGCAGCTTAGTTGGGACAGGGGGTAATCAGCCCCAGCATTTT. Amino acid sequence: CASSLVGTGGNQPQHF.

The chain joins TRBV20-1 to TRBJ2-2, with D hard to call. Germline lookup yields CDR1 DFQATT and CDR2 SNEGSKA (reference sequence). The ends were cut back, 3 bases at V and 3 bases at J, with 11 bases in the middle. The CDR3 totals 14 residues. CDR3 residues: CSASRQWDTGELFF. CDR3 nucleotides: TGCAGTGCTAGTCGTCAGTGGGACACCGGGGAGCTGTTTTTT.

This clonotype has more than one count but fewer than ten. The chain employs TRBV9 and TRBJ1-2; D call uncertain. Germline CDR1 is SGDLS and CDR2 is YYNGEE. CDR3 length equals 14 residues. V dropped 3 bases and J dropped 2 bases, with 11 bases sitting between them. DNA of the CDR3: TGTGCCAGCAGCGCGGACGTTAAGAACTATGGCTACACCTTC. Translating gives CASSADVKNYGYTF.

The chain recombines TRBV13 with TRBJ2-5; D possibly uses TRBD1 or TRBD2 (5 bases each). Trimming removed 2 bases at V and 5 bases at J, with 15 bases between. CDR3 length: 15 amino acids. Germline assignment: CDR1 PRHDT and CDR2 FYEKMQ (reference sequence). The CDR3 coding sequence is TGTGCCAGCAGCTTAACGGGACGGACCCCCGAGACCCAGTACTTC. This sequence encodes CASSLTGRTPETQYF.

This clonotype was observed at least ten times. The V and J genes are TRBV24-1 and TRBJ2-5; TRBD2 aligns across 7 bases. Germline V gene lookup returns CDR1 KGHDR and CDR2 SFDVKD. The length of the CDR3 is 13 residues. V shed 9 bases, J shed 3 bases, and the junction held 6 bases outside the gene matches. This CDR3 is CATSWAGEETQYF. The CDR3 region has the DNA TGTGCCACCTCCTGGGCGGGAGAAGAGACCCAGTACTTC.

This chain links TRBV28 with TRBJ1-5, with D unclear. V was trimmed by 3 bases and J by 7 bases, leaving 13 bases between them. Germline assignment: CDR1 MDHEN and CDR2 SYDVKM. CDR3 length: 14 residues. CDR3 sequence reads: CASSFTRETQPQHF. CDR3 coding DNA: TGTGCCAGCAGTTTTACAAGGGAAACGCAGCCCCAGCATTTT.

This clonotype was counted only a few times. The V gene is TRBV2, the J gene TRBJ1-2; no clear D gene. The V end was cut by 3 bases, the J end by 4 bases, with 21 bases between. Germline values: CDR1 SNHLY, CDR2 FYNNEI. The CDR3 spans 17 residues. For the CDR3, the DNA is TGTGCCAGCAGTGATAGCCCTACGGGCAGAGACGGCTATGGCTACACCTTC. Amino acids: CASSDSPTGRDGYGYTF. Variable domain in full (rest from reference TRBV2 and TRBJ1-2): EPEVTQTPSHQVTQMGQEVILRCVPISNHLYFYWYRQILGQKVEFLVSFYNNEISEKSEIFDDQFSVERPDGSNFTLKIRSTKLEDSAMYFCASSDSPTGRDGYGYTFGSGTRLTVV.

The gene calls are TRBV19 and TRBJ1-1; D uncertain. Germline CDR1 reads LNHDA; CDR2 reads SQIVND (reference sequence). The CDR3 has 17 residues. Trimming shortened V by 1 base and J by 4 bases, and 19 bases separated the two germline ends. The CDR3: CASSIVRASGESTEAFF. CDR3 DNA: TGTGCCAGTAGTATAGTGCGAGCGTCAGGAGAAAGCACTGAAGCTTTCTTT.

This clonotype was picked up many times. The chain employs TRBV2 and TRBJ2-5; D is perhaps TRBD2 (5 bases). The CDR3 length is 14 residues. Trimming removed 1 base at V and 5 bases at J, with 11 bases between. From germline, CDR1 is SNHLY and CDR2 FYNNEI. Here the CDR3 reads CASSEGEGLETQYF. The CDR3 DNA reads TGTGCCAGCAGTGAAGGAGAGGGTCTGGAGACCCAGTACTTC.

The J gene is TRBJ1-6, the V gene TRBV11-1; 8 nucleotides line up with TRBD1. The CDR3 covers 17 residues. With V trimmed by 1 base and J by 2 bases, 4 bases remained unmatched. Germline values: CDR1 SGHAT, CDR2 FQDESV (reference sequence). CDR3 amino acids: CASSLVSRGPYNSPLHF. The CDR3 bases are TGTGCCAGCAGCTTAGTGAGCAGGGGGCCCTATAATTCACCCCTCCACTTT.

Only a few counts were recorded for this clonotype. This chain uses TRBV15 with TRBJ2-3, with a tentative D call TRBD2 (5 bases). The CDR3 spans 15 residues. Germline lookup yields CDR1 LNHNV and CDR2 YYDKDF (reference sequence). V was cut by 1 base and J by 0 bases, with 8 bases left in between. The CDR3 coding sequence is TGTGCCACCAGCAGAGGAGGGCTTAGCACAGATACGCAGTATTTT. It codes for CATSRGGLSTDTQYF.